One T cell receptor (beta chain) is described in this entry. Per germline, CDR1 SGHAT and CDR2 FQNNGV. Trimming removed 4 bases from V and 3 bases from J, with 15 bases in between. This CDR3 contains 15 residues. The sample comes from a study of blood T cell repertoires in COVID-19. Study-wide context: Sites across the United States, Italy and Spain contributed samples from acute and convalescent COVID-19. PBMCs, B-cell-depleted T cells, or T cells were the source of the cDNA or gDNA that made up the material.

Using immunoSEQ multiplex PCR, the repertoire was profiled, and TCRdb retains in-frame clones only, with some absent. The profile shows roughly 120,000 clones, 85% of them singletons. This TCR came from a man older than 75 with acute or convalescent COVID-19. Material: peripheral blood. This chain connects TRBV11-2 to TRBJ1-1; no firm D call. CDR3: CASSYTTSGDTEAFF. As DNA, the CDR3 is TGTGCCAGCAGCTATACGACGAGCGGTGACACTGAAGCTTTCTTT. Full variable domain (remainder filled in from reference TRBV11-2 and TRBJ1-1): EAGVAQSPRYKIIEKRQSVAFWCNPISGHATLYWYQQILGQGPKLLIQFQNNGVVDDSQLPKDRFSAERLKGVDSTLKIQPAKLEDSAVYLCASSYTTSGDTEAFFGQGTRLTVV.